Listed here are 12 T cell receptor beta chains from one sample, sequenced in a study of CD8+ T cells in alopecia areata (dated by TCRdb to 2017 to 2018). The sample's time point label, in plain terms: baseline before oral tofacitinib. Library prep was done by the immunoSEQ multiplex PCR assay. For TCR sequencing, RNA was extracted from every sample and reverse transcribed into cDNA to serve as template. Here the immuneACCESS table is served through TCRdb, limited to in-frame sequences with V and J called. Missing clones are a known gap in these copies; in checked studies unresolved V genes cover under half, and the rest lacks a known reason. The sample table shows around 61,000 clones, and approximately 45% are seen once. Of the sample, 17% falls within the top ten clones. Source: CD8+ T cells sorted from blood, taken at week 0. These receptors were obtained from a human donor with alopecia areata.

The chain joins TRBV29-1 to TRBJ1-2, with TRBD1 as a possible D gene (5 bases). The CDR3 spans 11 residues. Germline V gene data show CDR1 as SQVTM and CDR2 as ANQGSEA. V lost 7 bases and J 7 bases, leaving 13 bases between the germline ends. The CDR3 here is CSAQARGGYTF. The CDR3 nucleotides are TGCAGCGCACAAGCTAGGGGTGGCTACACCTTC.

The chain is built from TRBV4-1 and TRBJ1-2; D uncertain. The length of the CDR3 is 14 residues. Trimming left V 1 base short and J 3 bases short, with 9 bases between. The germline V gene has CDR1 MGHRA and CDR2 YSYEKL. The CDR3 coding sequence is TGCGCCAGCAGCCAAGGGAGGGTTGACTATGGCTACACCTTC. This translates into CASSQGRVDYGYTF.

J is TRBJ2-3 and V is TRBV29-1; D is ambiguous. Trimming removed 4 bases at V and 2 bases at J, with 19 bases between. Germline V CDR1 and CDR2: SQVTM, ANQGSEA. The CDR3 extends over 16 amino acids. The CDR3 nucleotides are TGCAGCGTTGTTTCCCTGGAAGCCAAAGACACAGATACGCAGTATTTT. The encoded protein is CSVVSLEAKDTDTQYF.

Points on this clone: No DNA is shown, since the ends of the CDR3 on it are uncertain; the CDR3 is the one TCRdb lists. J is TRBJ2-3 and V is TRBV5-6; the table gives TRBD2 as D, unverified against the DNA. Germline V gene lookup returns CDR1 SGHDT and CDR2 YYEEEE. The CDR3 is 15 residues long, counting both termini. CDR3 sequence: CASILGGGYTDTQYF.

The chain couples TRBV9 to TRBJ2-7; D is perhaps TRBD1 (6 bases). This CDR3 comprises 11 residues. Between the trimmed V and J ends, which lost 4 bases and 7 bases, there was a span of 9 bases. Germline CDR1 is SGDLS and CDR2 is YYNGEE. CDR3 in amino acids: CASSIGQEQYF. The CDR3 DNA reads TGTGCCAGCAGCATCGGACAGGAGCAGTACTTC.

The V and J genes are TRBV28 and TRBJ2-4; either TRBD1 or TRBD2 may fit D (5 bases each). Deletions cut 6 bases from V and 3 bases from J, with 18 bases between. CDR3 length: 16 residues. The germline V gene has CDR1 MDHEN and CDR2 SYDVKM. CDR3 DNA: TGTGCCAGCAGCCACCCTCCGGGGCTCGACAAAAACATTCAGTACTTC. It translates to CASSHPPGLDKNIQYF.

The chain carries TRBV30 and TRBJ2-2; unclear D gene. Trimming shortened V by 2 bases and J by 6 bases, and 16 bases separated the two germline ends. CDR1 and CDR2 (germline): GTSNPN, SVGIG (reference sequence). The CDR3 covers 15 residues. The CDR3, as DNA: TGTGCCTGGAGTTTTGCGTCGGGCCTCGCCGGGGAGCTGTTTTTT. Translated: CAWSFASGLAGELFF. Full variable domain (outside the CDR3, taken from reference TRBV30 and TRBJ2-2): SQTIHQWPATLVQPVGSPLSLECTVEGTSNPNLYWYRQAAGRGLQLLFYSVGIGQISSEVPQNLSASRPQDRQFILSSKKLLLSDSGFYLCAWSFASGLAGELFFGEGSRLTVL.

The V call is TRBV5-8, the J call TRBJ1-1; the D gene is possibly TRBD1 (6 bases). The V end was cut by 1 base, the J end by 1 base, with 8 bases between. The CDR3 has 14 residues. CDR1 SGHTS and CDR2 YDEGEE come from the germline V gene. Here the CDR3 reads CASSLTGTNTEAFF. CDR3 nucleotide sequence: TGTGCCAGCAGCTTGACAGGGACGAACACTGAAGCTTTCTTT.

This clone occurred once. V usage is TRBV30 and J usage is TRBJ2-5; 7 nucleotides match TRBD2. The trim removed 2 bases at V and 4 bases at J, leaving 4 bases unmatched. Germline values: CDR1 GTSNPN, CDR2 SVGIG (reference sequence). This CDR3 is built from 13 residues. As DNA, the CDR3 is TGTGCCTGGAGTAGCTGGGGGGGAGAGACCCAGTACTTC. Translating gives CAWSSWGGETQYF.

V gene TRBV27 combines with J gene TRBJ1-1; D gene unclear. Germline CDR1 reads MNHEY; CDR2 reads SMNVEV (reference sequence). Trimming took 3 bases from V and 0 from J, leaving 5 bases between them. The length of the CDR3 is 13 residues. CDR3 nucleotides: TGTGCCAGCAGTTTTGGGATGAACACTGAAGCTTTCTTT. It specifies CASSFGMNTEAFF.

This clone was observed a handful of times. The CDR3, as DNA: TGCAGCGTTGAGGCAACTAGCGGGGCTTACAATGAGCAGTTCTTC. Protein sequence: CSVEATSGAYNEQFF. The chain is built from TRBV29-1 and TRBJ2-1; 10 bases fit TRBD2. The CDR3 spans 15 residues. The germline V gene has CDR1 SQVTM and CDR2 ANQGSEA. V gave up 3 bases and J gave up 4 bases; unmatched junction bases: 6.

This clone has only a few counts. The CDR3 nucleotides read TGTGCCATCAAACAGGGGACTGGGGCCAACGTCCTGACTTTC. Protein: CAIKQGTGANVLTF. The V call is TRBV10-3, the J call TRBJ2-6, with 7 bases identical to TRBD1. Trimming took 7 bases from V and 2 from J; bases not matched to a gene: 2. Germline V gene lookup returns CDR1 ENHRY and CDR2 SYGVKD. The CDR3 runs 14 residues.